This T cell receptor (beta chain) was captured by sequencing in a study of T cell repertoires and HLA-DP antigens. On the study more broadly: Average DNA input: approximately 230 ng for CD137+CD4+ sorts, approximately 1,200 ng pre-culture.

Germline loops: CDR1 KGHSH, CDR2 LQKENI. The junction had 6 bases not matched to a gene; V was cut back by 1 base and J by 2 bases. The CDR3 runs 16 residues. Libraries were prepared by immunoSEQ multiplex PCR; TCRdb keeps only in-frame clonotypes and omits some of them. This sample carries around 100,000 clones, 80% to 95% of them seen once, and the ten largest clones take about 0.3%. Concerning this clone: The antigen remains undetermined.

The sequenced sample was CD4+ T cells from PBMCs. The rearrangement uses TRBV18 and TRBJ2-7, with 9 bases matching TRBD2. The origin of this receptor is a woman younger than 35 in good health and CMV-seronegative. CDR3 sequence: CASSPQRAGGAYEQYF. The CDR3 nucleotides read TGTGCCAGCTCACCACAAAGAGCGGGAGGCGCCTACGAGCAGTACTTC.